By share of the sample, the clone carrying this T cell receptor beta chain is medium-sized (0.01 to 0.1%). What it recognizes is unknown. The authors' processing: The study built a papillary thyroid cancer distant-metastasis classifier from CDR3 differences across clinicopathological groups. TCRdb re-analyzed the PCR reads through MiXCR. TCRdb's processing, not the study's, gives the V and J calls here. Altogether about 15,000 clones are present, roughly a quarter being singletons, with the ten largest covering about 13%. Germline V lookup: CDR1 MGHRA, CDR2 YSYEKL. The CDR3 is 15 residues long. Trimming stripped 4 bases from V and 4 bases from J, with 14 bases between. Not a single patient had been given any form of treatment at any point before undergoing thyroid surgery. This entry is derived from a study of metastatic and nonmetastatic thyroid tumors. Study as a whole: Comparison of repertoires was carried out across blood and tumor or nodule tissue from malignant and benign thyroid patients.

General observations from the study: Compared with benign nodules, malignant thyroid tumors were reported to have significantly higher TCR beta diversity in both blood and tumor.

V and J are TRBV4-1 and TRBJ1-3; the D gene is possibly TRBD1 (5 bases). The TCR sequence derives from a female donor with papillary thyroid cancer or a benign thyroid nodule (not recorded which). Some clones in this sample may be carry-over from other donors' samples. The sample taken for sequencing was adjacent normal tissue. The CDR3 DNA follows: TGCGCCAGCAGCCGGGCGGAAGGGGACGGAAACACCATATATTTT. As protein: CASSRAEGDGNTIYF.